The 8 T cell receptor beta chains in this list originate from one sample, sequenced in a study of cytomegalovirus exposure and HLA in healthy donors. Generated by immunoSEQ multiplex PCR, the TCRdb table keeps only in-frame clones and is missing some. In the table there are roughly 190,000 clones, more than 75% of which are singletons. The sample was PBMCs. Receptors originate from a woman younger than 30 in good health and CMV-seronegative.

This clone appeared once. The chain links TRBV18 to TRBJ2-7; 7 nucleotides agree with TRBD1. Looked up from germline, CDR1 is KGHSH and CDR2 is LQKENI. This CDR3 is built from 13 residues. The trim removed 3 bases at V and 4 bases at J, leaving 3 bases unmatched. CDR3 region: CASSPPGQYEQYF. CDR3 DNA sequence: TGTGCCAGCTCACCGCCGGGACAGTACGAGCAGTACTTC. Drawing the rest from reference TRBV18 and TRBJ2-7, the complete variable domain is NAGVMQNPRHLVRRRGQEARLRCSPMKGHSHVYWYRQLPEEGLKFMVYLQKENIIDESGMPKERFSAEFPKEGPSILRIQQVVRGDSAAYFCASSPPGQYEQYFGPGTRLTVT.

The chain has TRBV11-1 and TRBJ2-1; D is uncertain. Germline lookup yields CDR1 SGHAT and CDR2 FQDESV (reference sequence). This CDR3 spans 16 amino acids. Trimming took off 2 bases at V and 0 bases at J, with 11 bases between the two ends. CDR3 region: CASSLLPLDSYNEQFF. In DNA form, the CDR3 reads TGTGCCAGCAGCTTATTACCATTAGACTCCTACAATGAGCAGTTCTTC.

The chain links TRBV9 to TRBJ1-1; perhaps TRBD1 as D (5 bases). The V end lost 7 bases, the J end lost 1 base, and 17 bases lay between the germline ends. Germline CDR1 SGDLS, CDR2 YYNGEE. CDR3 length equals 15 residues. DNA of the CDR3: TGTGCCAGCCATAGGGCGGGACCGAAGAACACTGAAGCTTTCTTT. Translation gives CASHRAGPKNTEAFF.

The chain couples TRBV29-1 to TRBJ1-1, with D possibly being TRBD1 (6 bases). The germline gives CDR1 SQVTM, CDR2 ANQGSEA. V lost 5 bases to trimming and J lost 0 bases, with 13 bases between them. This CDR3 is built from 14 residues. CDR3 DNA: TGCAGCGTTTCCAACAGGGTGCTGAACACTGAAGCTTTCTTT. Translated, it gives CSVSNRVLNTEAFF.

The chain employs TRBV7-8 and TRBJ2-1, with 13 bases fitting TRBD2. CDR1 is SGHVS, CDR2 FQNEAQ, per germline. The CDR3 is 16 amino acids. J lost 8 bases, V lost 1 base, and 5 bases had no gene match. The CDR3 coding sequence is TGTGCCAGCAGCTTAGTGACTAGCGGGGGGATGGATGAGCAGTTCTTC. Amino acid sequence: CASSLVTSGGMDEQFF.

The chain combines TRBV27 with TRBJ1-2; 10 bases are a match to TRBD1. V lost 6 bases and J lost 8; bases outside the gene matches: 9. The CDR3 has 14 amino acids. CDR1 is MNHEY, CDR2 SMNVEV, per germline (reference sequence). The CDR3 loop is CASRGQGPSGGYTF. The CDR3 DNA reads TGTGCCAGCAGGGGACAGGGGCCTAGTGGGGGCTACACCTTC.

In its sample, this clone was seen a few times. The chain carries TRBV4-1 and TRBJ1-2; D is undetermined. Trimming removed 0 bases from V and 10 bases from J, with 15 bases in between. This CDR3 comprises 14 residues. The germline V gene encodes CDR1 MGHRA and CDR2 YSYEKL. The DNA for the CDR3 is TGCGCCAGCAGCCAAGATGGCAGGATTTCGGTCTACACCTTC. Amino acids: CASSQDGRISVYTF.

The chain carries TRBV4-2 and TRBJ1-6; 8 bases align to TRBD1. The CDR3 is 18 amino acids. Trimming at V came to 4 bases and at J to 5 bases, leaving 13 bases not matched to a gene. The germline V gene encodes CDR1 LGHNA and CDR2 YNFKEQ. CDR3: CASSPTFFTQGDNSPLHF. CDR3 coding DNA: TGTGCCAGCAGCCCAACCTTCTTCACACAGGGGGATAATTCACCCCTCCACTTT.